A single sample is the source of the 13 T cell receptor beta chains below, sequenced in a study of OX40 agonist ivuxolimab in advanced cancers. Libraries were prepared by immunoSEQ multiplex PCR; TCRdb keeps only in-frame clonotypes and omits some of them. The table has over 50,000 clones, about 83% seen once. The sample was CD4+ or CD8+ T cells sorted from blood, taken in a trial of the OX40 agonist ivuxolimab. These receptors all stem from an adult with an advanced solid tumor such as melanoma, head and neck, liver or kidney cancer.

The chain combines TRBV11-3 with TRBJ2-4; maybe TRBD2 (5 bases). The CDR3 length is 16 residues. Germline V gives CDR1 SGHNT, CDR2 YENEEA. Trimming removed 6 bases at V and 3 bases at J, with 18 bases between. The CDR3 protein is CASRREDFKVKNIQYF. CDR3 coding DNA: TGTGCCAGCAGACGTGAGGACTTTAAAGTCAAAAACATTCAGTACTTC.

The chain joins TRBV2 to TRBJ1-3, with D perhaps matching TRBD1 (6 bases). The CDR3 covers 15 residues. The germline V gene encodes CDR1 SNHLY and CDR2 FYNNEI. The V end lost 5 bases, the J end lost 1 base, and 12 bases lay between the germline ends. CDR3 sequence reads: CASSSIQGSGNTIYF. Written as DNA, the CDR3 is TGTGCCAGCAGTTCGATACAGGGTTCTGGAAACACCATATATTTT.

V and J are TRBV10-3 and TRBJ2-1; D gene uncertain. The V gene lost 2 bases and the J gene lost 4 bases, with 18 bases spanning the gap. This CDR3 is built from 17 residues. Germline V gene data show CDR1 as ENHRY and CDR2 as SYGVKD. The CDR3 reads CAISEPRGSGGYNEQFF. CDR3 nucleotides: TGTGCCATCAGTGAGCCCCGTGGCAGTGGCGGATACAATGAGCAGTTCTTC.

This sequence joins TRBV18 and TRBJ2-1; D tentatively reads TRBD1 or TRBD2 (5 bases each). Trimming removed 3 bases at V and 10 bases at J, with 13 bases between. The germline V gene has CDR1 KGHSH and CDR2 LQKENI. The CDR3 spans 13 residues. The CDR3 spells CASSPPGRGEQFF. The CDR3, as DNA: TGTGCCAGCTCACCCCCAGGACGGGGCGAGCAGTTCTTC.

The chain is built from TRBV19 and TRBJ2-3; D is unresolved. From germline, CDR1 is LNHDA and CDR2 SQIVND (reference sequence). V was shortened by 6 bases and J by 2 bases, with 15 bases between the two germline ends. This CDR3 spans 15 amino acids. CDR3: CASRPGPTSTDTQYF. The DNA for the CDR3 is TGTGCCAGTAGACCCGGGCCTACGTCCACAGATACGCAGTATTTT.

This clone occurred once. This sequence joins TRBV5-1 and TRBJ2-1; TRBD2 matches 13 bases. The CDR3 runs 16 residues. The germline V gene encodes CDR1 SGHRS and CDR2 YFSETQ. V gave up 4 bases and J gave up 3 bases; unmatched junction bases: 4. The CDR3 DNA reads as TGCGCCAGCAGCGGCGGGACTAGCGGGGTCTACAATGAGCAGTTCTTC. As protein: CASSGGTSGVYNEQFF.

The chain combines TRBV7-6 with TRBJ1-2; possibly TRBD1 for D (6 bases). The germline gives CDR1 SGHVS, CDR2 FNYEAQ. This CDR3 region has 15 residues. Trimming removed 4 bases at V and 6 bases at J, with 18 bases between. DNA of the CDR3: TGTGCCAGCAGCTACCTGGAAGGGGGAAGGGATGGCTACACCTTC. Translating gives CASSYLEGGRDGYTF.

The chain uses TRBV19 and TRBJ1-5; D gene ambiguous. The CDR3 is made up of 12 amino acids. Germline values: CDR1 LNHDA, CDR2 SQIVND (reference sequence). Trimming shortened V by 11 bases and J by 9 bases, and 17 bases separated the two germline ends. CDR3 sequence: CAGVGRLRPQHF. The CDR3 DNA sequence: TGTGCCGGGGTCGGACGGTTGAGGCCCCAGCATTTT.

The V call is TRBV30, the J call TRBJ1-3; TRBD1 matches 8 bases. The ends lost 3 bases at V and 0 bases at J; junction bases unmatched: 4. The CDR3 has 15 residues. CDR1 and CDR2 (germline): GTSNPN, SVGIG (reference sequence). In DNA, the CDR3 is TGTGCCTGGAGCAGGACAGGGATCTCTGGAAACACCATATATTTT. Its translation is CAWSRTGISGNTIYF.

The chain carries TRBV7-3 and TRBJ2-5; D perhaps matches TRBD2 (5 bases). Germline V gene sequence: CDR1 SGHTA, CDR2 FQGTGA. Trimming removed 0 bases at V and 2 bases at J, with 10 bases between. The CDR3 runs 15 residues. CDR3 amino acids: CASSLTGSGQETQYF. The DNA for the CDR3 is TGTGCCAGCAGCTTAACTGGAAGCGGACAAGAGACCCAGTACTTC.

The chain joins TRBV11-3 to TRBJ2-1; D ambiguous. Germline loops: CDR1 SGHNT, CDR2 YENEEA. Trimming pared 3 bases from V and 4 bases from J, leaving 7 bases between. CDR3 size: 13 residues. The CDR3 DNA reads TGTGCCAGCAGCTTGACCCCGTACAATGAGCAGTTCTTC. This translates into CASSLTPYNEQFF.

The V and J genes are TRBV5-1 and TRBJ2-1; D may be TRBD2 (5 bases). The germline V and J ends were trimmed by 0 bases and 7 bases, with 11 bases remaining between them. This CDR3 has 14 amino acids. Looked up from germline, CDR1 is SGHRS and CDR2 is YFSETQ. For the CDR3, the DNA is TGCGCCAGCAGCTTGGCCCAGCGGTTAAATGAGCAGTTCTTC. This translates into CASSLAQRLNEQFF.

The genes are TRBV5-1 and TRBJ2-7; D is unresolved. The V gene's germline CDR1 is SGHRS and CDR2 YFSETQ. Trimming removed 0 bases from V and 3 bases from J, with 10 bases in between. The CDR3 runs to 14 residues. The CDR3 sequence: CASSLALGNYEQYF. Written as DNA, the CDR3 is TGCGCCAGCAGCTTGGCCTTAGGGAACTACGAGCAGTACTTC. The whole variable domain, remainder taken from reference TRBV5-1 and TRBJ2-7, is KAGVTQTPRYLIKTRGQQVTLSCSPISGHRSVSWYQQTPGQGLQFLFEYFSETQRNKGNFPGRFSGRQFSNSRSEMNVSTLELGDSALYLCASSLALGNYEQYFGPGTRLTVT.